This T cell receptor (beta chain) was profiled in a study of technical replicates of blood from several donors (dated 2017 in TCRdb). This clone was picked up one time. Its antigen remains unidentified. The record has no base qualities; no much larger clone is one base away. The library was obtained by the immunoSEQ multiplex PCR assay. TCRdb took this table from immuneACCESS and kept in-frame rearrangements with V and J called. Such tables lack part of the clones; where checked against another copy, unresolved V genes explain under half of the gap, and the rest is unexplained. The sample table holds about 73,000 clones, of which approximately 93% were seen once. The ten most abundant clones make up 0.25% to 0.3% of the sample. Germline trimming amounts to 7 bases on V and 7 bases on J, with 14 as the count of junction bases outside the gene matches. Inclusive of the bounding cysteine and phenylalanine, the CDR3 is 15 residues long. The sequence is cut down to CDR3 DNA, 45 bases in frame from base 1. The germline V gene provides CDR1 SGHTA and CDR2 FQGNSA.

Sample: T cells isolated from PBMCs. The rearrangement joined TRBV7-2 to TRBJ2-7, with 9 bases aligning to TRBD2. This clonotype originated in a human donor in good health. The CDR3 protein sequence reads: CASIGEEREVWEQYF. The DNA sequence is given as TGTGCCAGCATAGGAGAAGAGCGGGAGGTTTGGGAGCAGTACTTC.